Below are 20 T cell receptor beta chains sequenced from a single sample in a study of T cells after yellow fever vaccination. TCRdb processed the 5' RACE reads anew with MiXCR; each CDR3 protein has one entry. The sample includes a few hundred thousand distinct CDR3 sequences, 6.2% seen only once; the top ten take 14% to 15%. Source: PBMCs, taken 5 days after the yellow fever booster vaccination. These receptors came from a man aged 25 to 45 who received the YFV17D yellow fever vaccine.

In its sample, this clonotype was seen a few times. This sequence joins TRBV5-1 and TRBJ2-5, with 8 positions matching TRBD1. V lost 5 bases, J lost 5 bases, and 14 bases stayed unmatched. Germline values: CDR1 SGHRS, CDR2 YFSETQ. This CDR3 has 16 residues. Here the CDR3 reads CASSKGSGGARETQYF. As DNA, the CDR3 is TGCGCCAGCAGTAAAGGATCAGGGGGCGCGCGGGAGACCCAGTACTTC.

This clonotype was observed many times. The V and J genes are TRBV20-1 and TRBJ2-5, with TRBD2 identical over 7 bases. The V gene's germline CDR1 is DFQATT and CDR2 SNEGSKA (reference sequence). The CDR3 extends over 14 amino acids. J gave up 5 bases and V 0 bases, and 6 bases lay outside the gene matches. The CDR3 DNA sequence: TGCAGTGCTAGAGAGGGGGAGGGAACGGAGACCCAGTACTTC. Protein product: CSAREGEGTETQYF.

This clonotype has a handful of counts. The chain has TRBV7-2 and TRBJ2-2; 8 bases agree with TRBD1. CDR3 length equals 16 residues. The V and J ends lost 1 base and 4 bases, in that order; junction bases with no gene match: 5. Germline V gives CDR1 SGHTA, CDR2 FQGNSA. Here the CDR3 reads CASSLVAGGPTGELFF. The CDR3 DNA reads TGTGCCAGCAGCTTAGTGGCAGGGGGCCCCACCGGGGAGCTGTTTTTT.

This clonotype appeared once. The gene calls are TRBV11-2 and TRBJ2-7, with TRBD1 as a possible D gene (6 bases). The CDR3 is 16 amino acids. Deletions cut 2 bases from V and 6 bases from J, with 20 bases between. Germline CDR1 and CDR2: SGHAT and FQNNGV. CDR3 DNA: TGTGCCAGCAGCTTAAGTCAGGGGATCATAACTGGCGAGCAGTACTTC. Its translation is CASSLSQGIITGEQYF.

This clonotype was seen only a few times. The V gene is TRBV7-9, the J gene TRBJ2-3; D not certain. The CDR3 length is 12 residues. The germline gives CDR1 SEHNR, CDR2 FQNEAQ (reference sequence). V lost 5 bases to trimming and J lost 10 bases, with 13 bases between them. The CDR3 loop is CASSPGPPAQYF. CDR3 coding DNA: TGTGCCAGCAGCCCCGGACCTCCGGCGCAGTATTTT. Variable domain in full (rest from reference TRBV7-9 and TRBJ2-3): DTGVSQNPRHKITKRGQNVTFRCDPISEHNRLYWYRQTLGQGPEFLTYFQNEAQLEKSRLLSDRFSAERPKGSFSTLEIQRTEQGDSAMYLCASSPGPPAQYFGPGTRLTVL.

This clonotype was seen ten or more times. The rearrangement uses TRBV29-1 and TRBJ2-1; 12 bases are shared with TRBD2. Germline V CDR1 and CDR2: SQVTM, ANQGSEA. The V and J ends lost 4 bases and 7 bases, in that order; junction bases with no gene match: 11. CDR3 size: 16 residues. The CDR3 region is CSVVALGLAGWNEQFF. For the CDR3, the DNA is TGCAGCGTTGTGGCCCTCGGACTAGCGGGATGGAATGAGCAGTTCTTC.

This clonotype was recorded many times. V usage is TRBV7-2 and J usage is TRBJ2-3, with 7 nucleotides matching TRBD2. The CDR3 sequence is 15 residues long. The ends lost 5 bases at V and 2 bases at J; junction bases unmatched: 7. In germline, CDR1 is SGHTA, CDR2 FQGNSA. The CDR3 bases are TGTGCCAGCAGCCCCCAAGCGGGGAACACAGATACGCAGTATTTT. It translates to CASSPQAGNTDTQYF. The full variable domain, in which reference TRBV7-2 and TRBJ2-3 provide the parts outside the CDR3, is GAGVSQSPSNKVTEKGKDVELRCDPISGHTALYWYRQSLGQGLEFLIYFQGNSAPDKSGLPSDRFSAERTGGSVSTLTIQRTQQEDSAVYLCASSPQAGNTDTQYFGPGTRLTVL.

This chain uses TRBV7-2 with TRBJ2-7; 7 bases are a match to TRBD2. Trimming took 1 base from V and 7 from J; bases not matched to a gene: 16. Germline CDR1 reads SGHTA; CDR2 reads FQGNSA. This CDR3 comprises 17 residues. In DNA form, the CDR3 reads TGTGCCAGCAGCTTAGGACCAAGCGGGACGAATTTGGGGGAGCAGTACTTC. Translating gives CASSLGPSGTNLGEQYF.

As to this clonotype: A read error may be the cause here, since a much bigger clone is one base away. The genes are TRBV20-1 and TRBJ1-5; 7 bases agree with TRBD1. The CDR3 length is 14 residues. Germline-derived CDR1 and CDR2 are DFQATT and SNEGSKA (reference sequence). DNA for the CDR3: TGCAGTGCCGCTAACAGGGGTCGCAATCAGCCCCAGCCTTTT. Its protein is CSAANRGRNQPQPF.

This clonotype was counted only a few times. The rearrangement links TRBV2 to TRBJ2-2; TRBD1 is a possible D gene (5 bases). Germline assignment: CDR1 SNHLY and CDR2 FYNNEI. The CDR3 totals 14 residues. V gave up 9 bases and J gave up 6 bases, with 17 bases separating them. The CDR3 spells CASTGSLGAGELFF. The DNA for the CDR3 is TGTGCCAGTACCGGGTCCCTAGGGGCCGGGGAGCTGTTTTTT.

V is TRBV6-5 and J is TRBJ2-1; 12 bases match TRBD2. V lost 0 bases and J lost 6; bases outside the gene matches: 12. Germline V gene lookup returns CDR1 MNHEY and CDR2 SVGAGI. The CDR3 is made up of 19 amino acids. The CDR3 protein is CASSYSGTSLAGGPNEQFF. The CDR3 DNA reads TGTGCCAGCAGTTACTCAGGGACCTCGCTAGCGGGAGGGCCCAATGAGCAGTTCTTC.

The chain carries TRBV20-1 and TRBJ1-5, with a weak D call TRBD1 (6 bases). The CDR3 runs 14 residues. Trimming removed 0 bases from V and 7 bases from J, with 13 bases in between. Germline loops: CDR1 DFQATT, CDR2 SNEGSKA (reference sequence). For the CDR3, the DNA is TGCAGTGCTAGAGAAATACAGGGAAGACAGCCCCAGCATTTT. Protein: CSAREIQGRQPQHF.

This clonotype came up a few times. V gene TRBV6-5 combines with J gene TRBJ2-1; D may correspond to TRBD1 or TRBD2 (6 bases each). This CDR3 is 17 amino acids long. Germline V gene data show CDR1 as MNHEY and CDR2 as SVGAGI. V was shortened by 4 bases and J by 7 bases, with 23 bases between the two germline ends. The CDR3 sequence is CASSFLLLGGGANEQFF. The CDR3 DNA reads TGTGCCAGCAGTTTCCTTTTACTAGGAGGGGGTGCTAATGAGCAGTTCTTC.

This clonotype was counted between two and nine times. This chain joins TRBV9 and TRBJ2-7, with TRBD1 as a possible D gene (5 bases). CDR3 size: 12 residues. Between the trimmed V and J ends, which lost 1 base and 7 bases, there was a span of 9 bases. Germline V gene data show CDR1 as SGDLS and CDR2 as YYNGEE. CDR3 DNA: TGTGCCAGCAGCGTAAACCAGGGTGAGCAGTACTTC. Its protein is CASSVNQGEQYF.

This clonotype came up a few times. This chain connects TRBV10-3 to TRBJ2-7; the D gene is possibly TRBD2 (6 bases). V shed 0 bases and J shed 3 bases, with 9 bases lying between them. Germline CDR1 and CDR2: ENHRY and SYGVKD. The CDR3 has 14 residues. The CDR3 nucleotides read TGTGCCATCAGTGAGTCGGTGACTAGCTACGAGCAGTACTTC. This gives the protein CAISESVTSYEQYF.

There are a few counts of this clonotype. This chain uses TRBV5-1 with TRBJ2-5; the match to TRBD1 covers 7 bases. Per the germline V gene, CDR1 is SGHRS and CDR2 is YFSETQ. V shed 7 bases and J 5 bases; nucleotides not matched to a gene: 14. CDR3 size: 15 residues. CDR3 coding DNA: TGCGCCAGCCAAGATTCACCGGGGACAGCCGAGACCCAGTACTTC. It specifies CASQDSPGTAETQYF.

This clonotype was counted at least ten times. This chain uses TRBV20-1 with TRBJ2-1; maybe TRBD1 (5 bases). Germline V gene lookup returns CDR1 DFQATT and CDR2 SNEGSKA (reference sequence). Trimming removed 0 bases from V and 15 bases from J, with 18 bases in between. The CDR3 extends over 13 amino acids. CDR3 DNA sequence: TGCAGTGCTAGAGATTTGGGGCTAGGGTTGCGGTTCTTC. This sequence encodes CSARDLGLGLRFF.

The chain employs TRBV7-2 and TRBJ2-5; no clear D gene. This CDR3 contains 14 residues. Per germline, CDR1 SGHTA and CDR2 FQGNSA. V was clipped by 0 bases and J by 5 bases, with 10 bases between them. This CDR3 reads CASSLAHFGETQYF. Here the CDR3 DNA reads TGTGCCAGCAGCTTAGCGCATTTCGGTGAGACCCAGTACTTC.

This clonotype turned up a few times. V and J are TRBV5-1 and TRBJ2-3, with 7 bases fitting TRBD2. This CDR3 contains 14 residues. Unmatched junction bases numbered 11, after V lost 9 bases and J lost 4 bases. The germline V gene encodes CDR1 SGHRS and CDR2 YFSETQ. The CDR3 DNA follows: TGCGCCAACCCTGCGAGGGAGGGAGCAGATACGCAGTATTTT. It specifies CANPAREGADTQYF.

This clonotype showed up many times. The V call is TRBV6-1, the J call TRBJ1-1, with no clear D. This CDR3 spans 17 amino acids. Germline CDR1 and CDR2: MNHNS and SASEGT. Trimming shortened V by 6 bases and J by 3 bases, and 23 bases separated the two germline ends. The chain's CDR3 is CASSRNGGRGRDTEAFF. In DNA, the CDR3 is TGTGCCAGCAGCCGAAACGGAGGTAGAGGGCGGGACACTGAAGCTTTCTTT.